The clone carrying this TCR beta chain was recorded once. What it binds is not known. The repertoire was sequenced with immunoSEQ multiplex PCR; TCRdb's copy has only in-frame clones and lacks some. The sample consists of about 15,000 clones, approximately 86% of them appearing once. Every patient was affected by relapse after autologous stem cell transplantation, while exposure to brentuximab vedotin was not uniform. Magnetic depletion of unwanted cells isolated CD4+ T cells from thawed PBMCs. The germline gives CDR1 ENHRY, CDR2 SYGVKD. The CDR3 covers 14 residues. Trimming shortened V by 7 bases and J by 6 bases, and 16 bases separated the two germline ends. The data were obtained in a study of PD-1 blockade in classical Hodgkin lymphoma. Study context: Patients were given intravenous nivolumab, 3 mg/kg, every 2 weeks. Study-level findings and limits: The study found complete responders had baseline diversity similar to newly diagnosed patients. Relapsed/refractory patients reportedly had lower baseline diversity than newly diagnosed patients. Nivolumab initiation under 1 year post-ASCT meant exclusion.

Sequencing used CD4+ T cells from blood, obtained at baseline. The sequence was collected from a human donor with classical Hodgkin lymphoma. The rearrangement uses TRBV10-3 and TRBJ2-1; tentatively, D is TRBD1 or TRBD2 (5 bases each). The DNA of the CDR3 is TGTGCCATCAAAGGGGACCCCTCTCGCAATGAGCAGTTCTTC. This encodes CAIKGDPSRNEQFF.